These 30 T cell receptor beta chains were all obtained from the same sample, sequenced in a study of shared clonotypes between healthy human individuals. Some clones are missing from TCRdb's copy, which holds only in-frame ones; the method was immunoSEQ multiplex PCR. The table records about 550,000 clones, nearly 97% of them present only once. It was CD45RO-negative cells, positively selected for CCR7, that made up naive CD8 cells, with terminally differentiated effector memory CD45RA+ cells excluded. The sequenced sample was naive CD8+ T cells sorted from blood. The source is a woman in her 30s in good health.

This chain joins TRBV6-5 and TRBJ2-7, with 8 bases fitting TRBD1. The CDR3 extends over 16 amino acids. Germline V gives CDR1 MNHEY, CDR2 SVGAGI. V lost 4 bases, J lost 2 bases, and 10 bases stayed unmatched. The CDR3 sequence is CASSLAGGDHPYEQYF. The CDR3 DNA sequence: TGTGCCAGCAGTTTGGCAGGGGGCGATCACCCCTACGAGCAGTACTTC.

This clone showed up just once. The chain links TRBV4-1 to TRBJ2-1; 12 bases map to TRBD2. Trimming took 3 bases from V and 9 from J; bases not matched to a gene: 12. This CDR3 is built from 17 residues. Germline values: CDR1 MGHRA, CDR2 YSYEKL. The CDR3 here is CASSQDRTSGNRGEQFF. DNA of the CDR3: TGCGCCAGCAGCCAGGACAGGACTAGCGGGAATAGGGGTGAGCAGTTCTTC.

The chain links TRBV25-1 to TRBJ1-2; D unresolved. Per the germline V gene, CDR1 is MGHDK and CDR2 is SYGVNS. The CDR3 is 14 residues long. V was cut by 3 bases and J by 4 bases, with 12 bases left in between. CDR3 in DNA: TGTGCCAGCAGTGACCCCCGCCAAATCTATGGCTACACCTTC. Its protein is CASSDPRQIYGYTF.

This clone has just one count. J is TRBJ1-1 and V is TRBV9; maybe TRBD1 (6 bases). The CDR3 runs to 15 residues. V was clipped by 4 bases and J by 11 bases, with 24 bases between them. CDR1 and CDR2 from the germline V gene are SGDLS and YYNGEE. The CDR3 loop is CASSSLEGDGSAAFF. CDR3 DNA sequence: TGTGCCAGCAGCTCTCTTGAGGGGGACGGTAGTGCGGCTTTCTTT.

The V and J genes are TRBV7-9 and TRBJ1-1; D not resolved. Trimming removed 6 bases from V and 3 bases from J, with 23 bases in between. Germline V gives CDR1 SEHNR, CDR2 FQNEAQ (reference sequence). The CDR3 loop spans 17 amino acids. The CDR3: CASSTRTAATIYTEAFF. The CDR3 nucleotides are TGTGCCAGCAGTACCCGGACGGCTGCCACCATATACACTGAAGCTTTCTTT.

V and J are TRBV27 and TRBJ1-4, with D possibly matching TRBD1 (5 bases). Germline loops: CDR1 MNHEY, CDR2 SMNVEV (reference sequence). V was shortened by 4 bases and J by 6 bases, with 15 bases between the two germline ends. The CDR3 covers 15 residues. The CDR3 region has the DNA TGTGCCAGCAGTTACTCAGGGTACCTCCATGAAAAACTGTTTTTT. Amino acids: CASSYSGYLHEKLFF.

CDR3 residues: CASKQAGEETQYF. The DNA of the CDR3 is TGTGCCAGCAAACAGGCGGGAGAAGAGACCCAGTACTTC. The chain links TRBV2 to TRBJ2-5, with TRBD2 identical over 7 bases. CDR3 length: 13 amino acids. The junction had 5 bases not matched to a gene; V was cut back by 7 bases and J by 3 bases. Germline CDR1 and CDR2: SNHLY and FYNNEI.

The chain combines TRBV29-1 with TRBJ2-3; no definite D call. CDR1 is SQVTM and CDR2 is ANQGSEA in the germline V gene. The CDR3 has 14 residues. V lost 4 bases to trimming and J lost 4 bases, with 15 bases between them. As DNA, the CDR3 is TGCAGCGTTGGCCAGGCCGGTGGGGCAGATACGCAGTATTTT. As protein: CSVGQAGGADTQYF.

The CDR3, as DNA: TGTGCCAGTGGTCTGGAACTTACGAACACCGGGGAGCTGTTTTTT. Translating gives CASGLELTNTGELFF. J is TRBJ2-2 and V is TRBV28; the D is unclear. This CDR3 contains 15 residues. Germline lookup yields CDR1 MDHEN and CDR2 SYDVKM. V lost 9 bases and J lost 0, with 14 bases in between.

The rearrangement links TRBV11-2 to TRBJ2-1; TRBD1 aligns across 9 bases. The ends lost 5 bases at V and 4 bases at J; junction bases unmatched: 6. The CDR3 is 15 residues long. CDR1 SGHAT and CDR2 FQNNGV come from the germline V gene. The CDR3 DNA sequence: TGTGCCAGCAGCAGCCGGGACAGGGCATACAATGAGCAGTTCTTC. Translated, it gives CASSSRDRAYNEQFF.

The V call is TRBV4-2, the J call TRBJ2-7; D remains ambiguous. This CDR3 spans 16 amino acids. From germline, CDR1 is LGHNA and CDR2 YNFKEQ. V dropped 0 bases and J dropped 1 base, with 13 bases sitting between them. CDR3 loop: CASSQELLGPSYEQYF. Written as DNA, the CDR3 is TGTGCCAGCAGCCAAGAACTTTTGGGCCCATCCTACGAGCAGTACTTC.

The chain carries TRBV5-1 and TRBJ2-7, with 12 bases fitting TRBD2. In germline, CDR1 is SGHRS, CDR2 YFSETQ. The V segment lost 3 bases and the J segment 7 bases; nucleotides outside the gene matches: 14. There are 17 residues in the CDR3. The DNA of the CDR3 is TGCGCCAGCAGCTGGGGGGCGACTAGCGGGAGCCCAAGGGAGCAGTACTTC. This translates into CASSWGATSGSPREQYF.

The V gene is TRBV28, the J gene TRBJ2-7; D unresolved. Germline CDR1 reads MDHEN; CDR2 reads SYDVKM. V was cut by 3 bases and J by 6 bases, with 12 bases left in between. There are 13 residues in the CDR3. CDR3 loop: CASSFRLVAEQYF. CDR3 DNA: TGTGCCAGCAGTTTCAGATTAGTTGCCGAGCAGTACTTC.

The chain is built from TRBV28 and TRBJ1-6; no reliable D call. The CDR3 is 15 residues long. V lost 3 bases and J lost 3, with 9 bases in between. Germline assignment: CDR1 MDHEN and CDR2 SYDVKM. The CDR3 nucleotides read TGTGCCAGCAGTTTTTCGCGTAACTATAATTCACCCCTCCACTTT. This gives the protein CASSFSRNYNSPLHF.

The chain joins TRBV9 to TRBJ2-3; weak D call: TRBD1 (5 bases). This CDR3 contains 14 residues. V gave up 4 bases and J gave up 6 bases, with 15 bases separating them. Per the germline V gene, CDR1 is SGDLS and CDR2 is YYNGEE. CDR3 sequence reads: CASSLDQGRDTQYF. Written as DNA, the CDR3 is TGTGCCAGCAGCTTAGACCAGGGAAGGGATACGCAGTATTTT. The full variable domain, with the rest looked up from reference TRBV9 and TRBJ2-3, is DSGVTQTPKHLITATGQRVTLRCSPRSGDLSVYWYQQSLDQGLQFLIQYYNGEERAKGNILERFSAQQFPDLHSELNLSSLELGDSALYFCASSLDQGRDTQYFGPGTRLTVL.

CDR3 in DNA: TGTGCCAGCAGTGAAATGGGTTCCAGCTCCTACGAGCAGTACTTC. Its protein product is CASSEMGSSSYEQYF. The chain links TRBV6-1 to TRBJ2-7; D is ambiguous. The V gene's germline CDR1 is MNHNS and CDR2 SASEGT. Trimming stripped 2 bases from V and 0 bases from J, with 11 bases between. This CDR3 has 15 residues.

The chain is built from TRBV30 and TRBJ2-1, with a weak D call TRBD2 (6 bases). Germline loops: CDR1 GTSNPN, CDR2 SVGIG (reference sequence). V lost 2 bases and J 5 bases, leaving 19 bases between the germline ends. The CDR3 contains 16 residues. The CDR3 DNA sequence: TGTGCCTGGAGTTCCTTAGGAGGGAGTCTAAACAATGAGCAGTTCTTC. As protein: CAWSSLGGSLNNEQFF. The whole variable domain, remainder taken from reference TRBV30 and TRBJ2-1, is SQTIHQWPATLVQPVGSPLSLECTVEGTSNPNLYWYRQAAGRGLQLLFYSVGIGQISSEVPQNLSASRPQDRQFILSSKKLLLSDSGFYLCAWSSLGGSLNNEQFFGPGTRLTVL.

J is TRBJ2-7 and V is TRBV7-8, with 8 bases aligning to TRBD1. This CDR3 comprises 16 residues. V dropped 4 bases and J dropped 3; count of bases not matched to a gene: 11. CDR1 SGHVS and CDR2 FQNEAQ come from the germline V gene. The CDR3 nucleotides read TGTGCCAGCAGCTCCACAGCAGGGGGCGGCAGCTACGAGCAGTACTTC. Its translation: CASSSTAGGGSYEQYF. Full variable domain (outside the CDR3, taken from reference TRBV7-8 and TRBJ2-7): GAGVSQSPRYKVAKRGQDVALRCDPISGHVSLFWYQQALGQGPEFLTYFQNEAQLDKSGLPSDRFFAERPEGSVSTLKIQRTQQEDSAVYLCASSSTAGGGSYEQYFGPGTRLTVT.

This clone was seen a single time. The chain joins TRBV9 to TRBJ2-2; 7 bases align to TRBD1. Germline V gene lookup returns CDR1 SGDLS and CDR2 YYNGEE. The CDR3 is 16 residues long. J was trimmed by 2 bases and V by 3 bases; bases with no gene match: 7. CDR3 residues: CASSARTGLNTGELFF. CDR3 nucleotide sequence: TGTGCCAGCAGCGCAAGGACAGGACTCAACACCGGGGAGCTGTTTTTT.

The V gene is TRBV27, the J gene TRBJ2-7; unclear D gene. Germline V gene lookup returns CDR1 MNHEY and CDR2 SMNVEV (reference sequence). The CDR3 length is 15 residues. Trimming removed 6 bases from V and 0 bases from J, with 15 bases in between. CDR3 loop: CASRPRISSSYEQYF. DNA for the CDR3: TGTGCCAGCAGACCTCGAATTAGTAGCTCCTACGAGCAGTACTTC.

The chain is built from TRBV19 and TRBJ2-1; no reliable D call. Between the trimmed V and J ends, which lost 3 bases and 4 bases, there was a span of 10 bases. The germline V gene encodes CDR1 LNHDA and CDR2 SQIVND (reference sequence). The CDR3 contains 14 residues. This CDR3 reads CASSISSQYNEQFF. In DNA form, the CDR3 reads TGTGCCAGTAGTATTTCCTCCCAGTACAATGAGCAGTTCTTC.

V and J are TRBV7-9 and TRBJ2-7, with D perhaps matching TRBD1 (6 bases). Germline V gives CDR1 SEHNR, CDR2 FQNEAQ (reference sequence). The V end was cut by 5 bases, the J end by 4 bases, with 9 bases between. The length of the CDR3 is 12 residues. The CDR3 DNA reads as TGTGCCAGCAGCCGAGGGGGTTACGAGCAGTACTTC. Its protein is CASSRGGYEQYF.

The chain uses TRBV19 and TRBJ2-7; D is perhaps TRBD1 or TRBD2 (5 bases each). The CDR3 totals 15 residues. From germline, CDR1 is LNHDA and CDR2 SQIVND (reference sequence). Trimming left V 5 bases short and J 4 bases short, with 18 bases between. CDR3 amino acids: CASSFGTVGYYEQYF. In DNA form, the CDR3 reads TGTGCCAGTAGTTTCGGGACGGTGGGGTATTACGAGCAGTACTTC.

This clone was seen once. V and J are TRBV27 and TRBJ2-1, with 16 bases fitting TRBD2. Germline lookup yields CDR1 MNHEY and CDR2 SMNVEV (reference sequence). The CDR3 consists of 18 residues. Trimming took 5 bases from V and 7 from J; bases not matched to a gene: 11. The CDR3 DNA reads as TGTGCCAGCAGTAGCTCCGGGACTAGCGGGAGGGCCGGGAATGAGCAGTTCTTC. This translates into CASSSSGTSGRAGNEQFF.

V and J are TRBV7-9 and TRBJ1-2; D is unresolved. Per the germline V gene, CDR1 is SEHNR and CDR2 is FQNEAQ (reference sequence). V was trimmed by 5 bases and J by 8 bases, leaving 24 bases between them. The CDR3 has 16 residues. The CDR3 here is CASSTLVLLSTLGYTF. In DNA form, the CDR3 reads TGTGCCAGCAGCACCTTGGTGTTATTGTCGACGTTAGGCTACACCTTC.

V usage is TRBV5-6 and J usage is TRBJ2-7, with D unclear. V was shortened by 4 bases and J by 1 base, with 12 bases between the two germline ends. CDR3 length: 14 amino acids. CDR1 and CDR2 (germline): SGHDT, YYEEEE. CDR3 loop: CASSKLVRSYEQYF. In DNA, the CDR3 is TGTGCCAGCAGCAAGTTAGTAAGATCCTACGAGCAGTACTTC.

This sequence joins TRBV4-2 and TRBJ2-1; tentative D call: TRBD1 (5 bases). This CDR3 has 13 residues. V gave up 3 bases and J gave up 8 bases, with 11 bases separating them. CDR1 is LGHNA and CDR2 is YNFKEQ in the germline V gene. Written as DNA, the CDR3 is TGTGCCAGCAGCCAGATGGGGCCCGATGAGCAGTTCTTC. Encoded protein: CASSQMGPDEQFF.

The chain combines TRBV29-1 with TRBJ2-3; TRBD1 agrees at 8 bases. The germline V gene encodes CDR1 SQVTM and CDR2 ANQGSEA. This CDR3 contains 14 residues. After removal of 3 bases from V and 7 bases from J, the junction contained 9 bases not matched to a gene. The CDR3 protein is CSVDRRQGANTQYF. The CDR3 nucleotides are TGCAGCGTTGATAGGAGGCAGGGGGCGAATACGCAGTATTTT.

The rearrangement joins TRBV28 to TRBJ2-1; D is perhaps TRBD2 (5 bases). Germline CDR1 is MDHEN and CDR2 is SYDVKM. The CDR3 extends over 15 amino acids. Deletions cut 2 bases from V and 6 bases from J, with 14 bases between. CDR3 sequence (DNA): TGTGCCAGCAGTTTACTACTAGGAAAACGCAATGAGCAGTTCTTC. Its translation: CASSLLLGKRNEQFF.

V gene TRBV28 combines with J gene TRBJ1-5; 11 bases align to TRBD1. The CDR3 consists of 14 residues. The junction had 2 bases not matched to a gene; V was cut back by 5 bases and J by 5 bases. Germline assignment: CDR1 MDHEN and CDR2 SYDVKM. CDR3 DNA: TGTGCCAGCAGTAGGGACAGGGGGTATCAGCCCCAGCATTTT. It yields the protein CASSRDRGYQPQHF.